This T cell receptor (beta chain) derives from a study of tumor-infiltrating lymphocytes in primary liver carcinoma. At the level of the study: Roughly 3.5 to 7.13 million productive TCRbeta reads were obtained per sample, with similar numbers across tissue types.

A primer in the constant region served to generate TCR beta cDNA from 450 to 600 ng of total RNA. Employing slightly modified ARM-PCR, three nested multiplex PCR rounds were run, and these gave rise to the TCR beta libraries. The two initial PCR rounds, around 11 cycles each, used TRBV1-TRBV30 forward and C-beta reverse primers. Using its own MiXCR run on the multiplex PCR reads, TCRdb lists one record per CDR3 protein. The repertoire consists of about 66,000 distinct CDR3 sequences, with about 71% occurring once and the leading ten covering approximately 37%. The tissue used was unsorted bulk material of roughly 17-34 mg. RNA and DNA were co-extracted from it with the AllPrep DNA/RNA mini kit. About this clonotype itself: Antigen: not known.

This CDR3 region has 16 residues. The germline CDR1 and CDR2 sequences are MNHNS and SASEGT. Trimming took 5 bases from V and 5 from J; bases not matched to a gene: 14. General study findings and limits: Present in all five tumor regions were only about 8-25% of the top clones. Tumors had a top-250-clone fraction that was significantly higher than blood (p = 0.039). Tumor-adjacent and tumor-blood pairs displayed less overlap than did pairs of tumor regions.

The chain is built from TRBV6-1 and TRBJ2-7, with TRBD2 identical over 8 bases. This TCR came from a man aged 35 to 55 with primary liver carcinoma and hepatitis B virus infection. The sequencing sample was made of liver tumor tissue from sampling region 4. The subset here: tumor region T4, right-lateral pole. CDR3 coding DNA: TGTGCCAGCAGTCCCCCGGGACTTGCGGGAGGCAACGAGCAGTACTTC. Protein sequence: CASSPPGLAGGNEQYF.